The 7 T cell receptor beta chains given below trace back to one sample, sequenced in a study of human T cells and chemical hapten exposure. The time point here: patch test 2, 6 weeks after DPC sensitization. Treatment specified: therapeutic diphenylcyclopropenone sensitization with weekly scalp DPC. TCRdb ran MiXCR on the RACE reads and lists one entry per CDR3 protein. The sample has about 140,000 distinct CDR3 sequences, 12% seen once. The material sequenced was whole blood, taken in connection with sensitization to the hapten diphenylcyclopropenone (DPC). The receptor set was obtained from a woman aged 45-65 years with alopecia areata. Some clones in this sample may be carry-over from other donors' samples.

The chain combines TRBV6-6 with TRBJ2-7; D is ambiguous. The CDR3 loop spans 11 amino acids. Germline loops: CDR1 MNHNY, CDR2 SVGAGI (reference sequence). Trimming removed 6 bases at V and 3 bases at J, with 6 bases between. CDR3 in DNA: TGTGCCAGCAGGTCCTTCTACGAGCAGTACTTC. Amino acids: CASRSFYEQYF.

The rearrangement links TRBV9 to TRBJ2-7; tentative D call: TRBD2 (5 bases). The ends were cut back, 3 bases at V and 4 bases at J, with 11 bases in the middle. Germline CDR1 reads SGDLS; CDR2 reads YYNGEE. The CDR3 totals 13 residues. The CDR3 DNA sequence: TGTGCCAGCAGCGCTTCGACGGGGTACGAGCAGTACTTC. This translates into CASSASTGYEQYF.

This clonotype occurred a few times. V and J are TRBV7-3 and TRBJ2-5; D is uncertain. Germline V lookup: CDR1 SGHTA, CDR2 FQGTGA. The V end lost 2 bases, the J end lost 0 bases, and 7 bases lay between the germline ends. The CDR3 contains 14 residues. CDR3 region: CASSLGLDQETQYF. In DNA form, the CDR3 reads TGTGCCAGCAGCTTAGGGCTAGACCAAGAGACCCAGTACTTC. Variable domain in full (rest from reference TRBV7-3 and TRBJ2-5): GAGVSQTPSNKVTEKGKYVELRCDPISGHTALYWYRQSLGQGPEFLIYFQGTGAADDSGLPNDRFFAVRPEGSVSTLKIQRTERGDSAVYLCASSLGLDQETQYFGPGTRLLVL.

The V call is TRBV24-1, the J call TRBJ2-1; 7 bases are shared with TRBD2. With V trimmed by 9 bases and J by 6 bases, 7 bases remained unmatched. Germline lookup yields CDR1 KGHDR and CDR2 SFDVKD. The CDR3 runs 13 residues. CDR3 in amino acids: CATGRDSLNEQFF. CDR3 coding DNA: TGTGCCACCGGGAGGGATTCGCTCAATGAGCAGTTCTTC.

This clonotype turned up a few times. CDR3 sequence (DNA): TGCGCCAGCAGCACCTTCCGGGACAGGTTGACCTACGAGCAGTACTTC. It yields the protein CASSTFRDRLTYEQYF. The chain couples TRBV5-1 to TRBJ2-7; 8 bases match TRBD1. The CDR3 has 16 residues. Trimming at V came to 4 bases and at J to 2 bases, leaving 11 bases not matched to a gene. CDR1 is SGHRS and CDR2 is YFSETQ in the germline V gene.

This clonotype was recorded at least ten times. This chain uses TRBV12-3 or TRBV12-4 with TRBJ2-3; D perhaps matches TRBD2 (5 bases). CDR3 length: 16 residues. Trimming took 4 bases from V and 2 from J, leaving 16 bases between them. In DNA form, the CDR3 reads TGTGCCAGCAGTTCTCTCGGCGGGCAGAACACAGATACGCAGTATTTT. It codes for CASSSLGGQNTDTQYF.

As DNA, the CDR3 is TGTGCCAGCTCACCGGCGGGAGTGGTCTACAATGAGCAGTTCTTC. Residues: CASSPAGVVYNEQFF. V gene TRBV18 combines with J gene TRBJ2-1; the match to TRBD2 covers 7 bases. This CDR3 is built from 15 residues. V was clipped by 3 bases and J by 3 bases; unmatched bases: 5. Germline loops: CDR1 KGHSH, CDR2 LQKENI.